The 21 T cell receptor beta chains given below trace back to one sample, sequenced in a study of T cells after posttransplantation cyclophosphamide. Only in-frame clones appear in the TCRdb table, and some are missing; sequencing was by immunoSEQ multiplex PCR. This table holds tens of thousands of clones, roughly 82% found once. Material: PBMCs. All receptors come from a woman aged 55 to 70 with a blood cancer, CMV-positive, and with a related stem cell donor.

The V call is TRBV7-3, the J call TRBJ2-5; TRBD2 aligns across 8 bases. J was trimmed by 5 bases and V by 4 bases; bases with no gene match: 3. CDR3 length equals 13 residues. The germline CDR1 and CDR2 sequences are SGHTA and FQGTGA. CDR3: CASSSGGEETQYF. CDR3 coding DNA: TGTGCCAGCAGCTCCGGGGGGGAGGAGACCCAGTACTTC.

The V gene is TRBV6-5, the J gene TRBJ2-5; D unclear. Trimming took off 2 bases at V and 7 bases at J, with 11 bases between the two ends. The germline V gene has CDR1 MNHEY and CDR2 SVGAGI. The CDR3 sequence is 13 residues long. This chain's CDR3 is CASSYGPAGTQYF. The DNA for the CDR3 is TGTGCCAGCAGTTACGGGCCGGCCGGGACCCAGTACTTC.

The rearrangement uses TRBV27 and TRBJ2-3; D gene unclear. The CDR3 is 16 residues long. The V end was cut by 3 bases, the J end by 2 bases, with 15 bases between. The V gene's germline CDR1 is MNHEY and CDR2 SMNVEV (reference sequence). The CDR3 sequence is CASSFYPRRDTDTQYF. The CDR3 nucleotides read TGTGCCAGCAGTTTTTATCCTCGGAGAGACACAGATACGCAGTATTTT.

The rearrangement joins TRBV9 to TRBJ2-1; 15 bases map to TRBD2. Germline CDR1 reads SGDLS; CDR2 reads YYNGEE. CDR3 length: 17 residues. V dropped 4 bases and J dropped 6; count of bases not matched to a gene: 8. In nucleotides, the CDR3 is TGTGCCAGCAGCCCGGGACTAGCGGGAGGAGGGGGCAATGAGCAGTTCTTC. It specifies CASSPGLAGGGGNEQFF.

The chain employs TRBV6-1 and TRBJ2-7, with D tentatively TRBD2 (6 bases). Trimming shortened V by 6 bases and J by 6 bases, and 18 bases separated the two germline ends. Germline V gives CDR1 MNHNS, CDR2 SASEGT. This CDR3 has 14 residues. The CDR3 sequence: CASREGAGPAEQYF. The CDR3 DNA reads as TGTGCCAGCAGGGAGGGTGCAGGGCCAGCCGAGCAGTACTTC.

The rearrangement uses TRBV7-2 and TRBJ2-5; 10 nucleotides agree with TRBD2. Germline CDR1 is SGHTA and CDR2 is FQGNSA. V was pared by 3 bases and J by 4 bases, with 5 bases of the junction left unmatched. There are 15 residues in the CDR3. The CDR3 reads CASSFRAGGPETQYF. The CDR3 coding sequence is TGTGCCAGCAGCTTCCGAGCGGGAGGGCCAGAGACCCAGTACTTC.

The CDR3 reads CASSSRLADFTDTQYF. CDR3 nucleotides: TGTGCCAGCAGCTCCCGACTAGCGGATTTCACAGATACGCAGTATTTT. This chain connects TRBV5-4 to TRBJ2-3; 9 nucleotides agree with TRBD2. This CDR3 contains 16 residues. V gave up 3 bases and J gave up 2 bases; unmatched junction bases: 7. Looked up from germline, CDR1 is SGHNT and CDR2 is YYREEE (reference sequence).

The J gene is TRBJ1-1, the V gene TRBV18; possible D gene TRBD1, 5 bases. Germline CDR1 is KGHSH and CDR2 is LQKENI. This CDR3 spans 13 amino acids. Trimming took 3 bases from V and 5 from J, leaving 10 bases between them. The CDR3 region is CASSPRGETEAFF. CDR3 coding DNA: TGTGCCAGCTCACCGCGGGGGGAGACTGAAGCTTTCTTT.

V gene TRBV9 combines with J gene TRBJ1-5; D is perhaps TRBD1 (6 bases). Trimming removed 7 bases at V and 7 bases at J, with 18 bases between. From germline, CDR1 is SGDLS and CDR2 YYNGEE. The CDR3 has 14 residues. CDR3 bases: TGTGCCAGCGGAGAACAGGGATCCAACCAGCCCCAGCATTTT. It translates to CASGEQGSNQPQHF.

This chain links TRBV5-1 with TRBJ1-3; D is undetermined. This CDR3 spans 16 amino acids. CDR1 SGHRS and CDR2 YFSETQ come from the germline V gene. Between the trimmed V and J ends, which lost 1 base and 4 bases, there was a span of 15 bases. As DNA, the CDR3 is TGCGCCAGCAGCTTGTTCGGAACGACGGGAGGAAACACCATATATTTT. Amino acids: CASSLFGTTGGNTIYF.

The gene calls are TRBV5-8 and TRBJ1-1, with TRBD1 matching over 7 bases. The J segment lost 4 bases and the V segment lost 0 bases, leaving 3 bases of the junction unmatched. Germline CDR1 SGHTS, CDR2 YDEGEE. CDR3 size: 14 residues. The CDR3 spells CASSLGQGRTEAFF. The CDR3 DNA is TGTGCCAGCAGCTTGGGACAGGGCCGCACTGAAGCTTTCTTT.

CDR3 in amino acids: CASSLALAGGRNTGELFF. The CDR3 DNA follows: TGTGCCAGCAGCTTAGCGCTAGCGGGAGGGAGAAACACCGGGGAGCTGTTTTTT. The chain carries TRBV11-2 and TRBJ2-2; TRBD2 matches at 12 bases. The germline V gene encodes CDR1 SGHAT and CDR2 FQNNGV. This CDR3 is 18 amino acids long. V shed 1 base and J 2 bases; nucleotides not matched to a gene: 5.

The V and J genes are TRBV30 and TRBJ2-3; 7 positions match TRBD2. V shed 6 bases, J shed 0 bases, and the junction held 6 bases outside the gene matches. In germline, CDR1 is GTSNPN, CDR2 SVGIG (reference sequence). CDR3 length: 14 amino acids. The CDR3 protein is CACILAGSTDTQYF. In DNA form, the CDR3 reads TGTGCCTGTATTTTAGCGGGTAGCACAGATACGCAGTATTTT.

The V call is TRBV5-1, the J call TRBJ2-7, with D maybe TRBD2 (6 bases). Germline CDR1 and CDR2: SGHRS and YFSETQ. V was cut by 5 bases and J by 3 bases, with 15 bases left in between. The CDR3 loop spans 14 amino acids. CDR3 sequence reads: CASRVLGGRYEQYF. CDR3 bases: TGCGCCAGCAGAGTGTTGGGAGGTCGCTACGAGCAGTACTTC.

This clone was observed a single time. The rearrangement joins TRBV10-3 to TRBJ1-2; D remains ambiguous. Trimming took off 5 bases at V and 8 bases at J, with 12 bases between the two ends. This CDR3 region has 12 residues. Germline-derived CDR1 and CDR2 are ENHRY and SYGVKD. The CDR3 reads CAISSGERGYTF. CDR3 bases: TGTGCCATCAGTTCCGGGGAACGGGGCTACACCTTC.

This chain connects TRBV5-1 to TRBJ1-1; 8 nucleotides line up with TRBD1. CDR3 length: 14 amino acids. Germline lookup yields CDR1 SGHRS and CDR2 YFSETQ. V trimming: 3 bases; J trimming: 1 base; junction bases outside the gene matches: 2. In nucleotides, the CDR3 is TGCGCCAGCAGCTCAGACAGGGGGAACACTGAAGCTTTCTTT. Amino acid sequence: CASSSDRGNTEAFF.

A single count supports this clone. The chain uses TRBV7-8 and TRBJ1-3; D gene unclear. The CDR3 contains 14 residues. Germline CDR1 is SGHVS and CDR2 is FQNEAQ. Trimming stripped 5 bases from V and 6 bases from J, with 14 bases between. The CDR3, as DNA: TGTGCCAGCAGCAGATGGCGGGAAGAAAACACCATATATTTT. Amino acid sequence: CASSRWREENTIYF.

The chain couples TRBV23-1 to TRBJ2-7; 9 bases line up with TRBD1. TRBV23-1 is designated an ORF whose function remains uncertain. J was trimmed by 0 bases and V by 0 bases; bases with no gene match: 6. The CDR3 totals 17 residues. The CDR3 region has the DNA TGCGCCAGCAGTCAATCCCCCCGGGACAGGGTCTCCTACGAGCAGTACTTC. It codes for CASSQSPRDRVSYEQYF.

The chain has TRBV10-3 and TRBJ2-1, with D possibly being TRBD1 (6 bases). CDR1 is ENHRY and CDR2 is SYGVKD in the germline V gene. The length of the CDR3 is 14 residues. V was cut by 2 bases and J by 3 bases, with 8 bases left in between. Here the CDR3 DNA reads TGTGCCATCAGTGAGGCAGGGGACTACAATGAGCAGTTCTTC. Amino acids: CAISEAGDYNEQFF.

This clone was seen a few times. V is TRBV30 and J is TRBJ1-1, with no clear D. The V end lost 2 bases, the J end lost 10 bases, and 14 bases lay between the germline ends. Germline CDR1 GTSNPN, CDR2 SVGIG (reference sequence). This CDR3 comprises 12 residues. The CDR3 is CAWSRWGGRAFF. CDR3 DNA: TGTGCCTGGAGTCGATGGGGAGGGCGAGCTTTCTTT.

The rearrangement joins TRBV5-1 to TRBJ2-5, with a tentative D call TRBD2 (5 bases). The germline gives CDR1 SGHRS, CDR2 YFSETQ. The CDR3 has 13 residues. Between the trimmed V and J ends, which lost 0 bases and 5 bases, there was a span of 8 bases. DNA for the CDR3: TGCGCCAGCAGCTTGGTCGAGGGCGAGACCCAGTACTTC. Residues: CASSLVEGETQYF.